A selection of T cell receptor beta chains follows, all from one sample in a study of post-analysis software for immune sequencing data. TCRdb re-derived calls from the PCR reads in MiXCR, one entry per CDR3 protein. The sample carries hundreds of thousands of distinct CDR3 sequences, 59% recorded once. Sequenced: blood. The receptors here all came from a girl aged 2-10 years with multiple sclerosis. The CDR3 runs from the conserved cysteine through the conserved F or W. Each record gives: CDR3 protein, CDR3 DNA, J gene, V gene, clone size, D gene. The D gene is left open where the match is weak. The size entry is marked missing in some rows and otherwise reads once, few, many or a size class.

CSARDAYYGYTF | TGCAGTGCTAGAGATGCTTACTATGGCTACACCTTC | TRBJ1-2 | TRBV20-1 | - | -
CASSLEGGLKTQYF | TGCGCCAGCAGCTTGGAGGGGGGGCTGAAGACCCAGTACTTC | TRBJ2-5 | TRBV5-1 | - | -
CASSQGGGVVSPFF | TGTGCCAGCAGCCAAGGCGGGGGGGTCGTCAGCCCGTTCTTC | TRBJ2-1 | TRBV3-1 | - | TRBD2
CAISLNLATIGQNEQFF | TGTGCCATCAGCCTAAACCTAGCAACCATAGGCCAGAATGAGCAGTTCTTC | TRBJ2-1 | TRBV10-3 | few | -
CASSYSATSGMTTDTQYF | TGTGCCAGCAGTTACTCGGCGACTAGCGGGATGACCACAGATACGCAGTATTTT | TRBJ2-3 | TRBV6-2/TRBV6-3 | - | TRBD2
CASSINNEKLFF | TGTGCCAGTAGTATAAATAATGAAAAACTGTTTTTT | TRBJ1-4 | TRBV19 | - | -
CAISESGGRGYEQYF | TGTGCCATCAGTGAGTCAGGCGGGAGAGGGTACGAGCAGTACTTC | TRBJ2-7 | TRBV10-3 | - | TRBD2
CASSIGLAGGSSTDTQYF | TGTGCCAGCAGTATCGGACTAGCGGGAGGGTCGAGCACAGATACGCAATATTTC | TRBJ2-3 | TRBV12-3/TRBV12-4 | - | TRBD2
CATSDSGQNTETDTQYF | TGTGCCACCAGTGACTCGGGACAGAACACCGAAACAGATACGCAGTATTTT | TRBJ2-3 | TRBV24-1 | - | TRBD1
CASSPAGGRRDTQYF | TGTGCCAGCAGTCCCGCGGGGGGGCGACGAGATACGCAGTATTTT | TRBJ2-3 | TRBV7-2 | few | TRBD2
CASSPRDSPYEQYF | TGTGCCAGCAGTCCGCGGGACAGCCCCTACGAGCAGTACTTC | TRBJ2-7 | TRBV12-3/TRBV12-4 | - | -
CSAVTLTGDVYNEQFF | TGCAGTGCTGTTACCCTGACAGGGGACGTCTACAATGAGCAGTTCTTC | TRBJ2-1 | TRBV20-1 | few | TRBD1
CASSQELGAGGPDTQYF | TGCGCCAGCAGCCAAGAATTGGGAGCGGGGGGGCCCGATACGCAGTATTTT | TRBJ2-3 | TRBV4-3 | - | TRBD2
CAISESKQLTDTQYF | TGTGCCATCAGTGAGTCGAAGCAGCTCACAGATACGCAGTATTTT | TRBJ2-3 | TRBV10-3 | - | -
CASKAGGSYEQYF | TGTGCCAGCAAGGCAGGGGGGTCCTACGAGCAGTACTTC | TRBJ2-7 | TRBV6-1 | few | -
CASSQARDPAYNEQFF | TGCGCCAGCAGCCAGGCAAGGGACCCCGCCTACAATGAGCAGTTCTTC | TRBJ2-1 | TRBV4-3 | - | -
CASSPRGANVLTF | TGTGCCAGCAGCCCGAGAGGGGCCAACGTCCTGACTTTC | TRBJ2-6 | TRBV5-5 | - | -
CSVGTGGGYGQYF | TGCAGCGTCGGGACAGGGGGTGGGTACGGGCAGTACTTC | TRBJ2-7 | TRBV29-1 | - | TRBD1
CSVGVSGQGHNEQFF | TGCAGCGTTGGTGTATCCGGACAGGGACACAATGAGCAGTTCTTC | TRBJ2-1 | TRBV29-1 | few | TRBD1
CASRTGLPDTQYF | TGTGCCAGCAGGACAGGGCTCCCAGATACGCAGTATTTT | TRBJ2-3 | TRBV12-3/TRBV12-4 | - | TRBD1
CASSPRGGTSETQYF | TGTGCCAGCAGCCCCAGGGGCGGGACGTCTGAAACGCAGTATTTT | TRBJ2-3 | TRBV7-3 | - | -
CAISEPGISYEQYF | TGTGCCATCAGTGAGCCAGGGATAAGCTACGAGCAGTACTTC | TRBJ2-7 | TRBV10-3 | - | -
CVSSLGQGPYEQYF | TGTGTCAGCAGCTTAGGACAGGGGCCCTACGAGCAGTACTTC | TRBJ2-7 | TRBV7-3 | - | TRBD1
CATSDLFLGNVVELNTEAFF | TGTGCCACCAGTGATTTGTTTTTAGGGAACGTCGTGGAGCTGAACACTGAAGCTTTCTTT | TRBJ1-1 | TRBV24-1 | - | -
CSAESGENIQYF | TGCAGCGCCGAGTCAGGGGAAAACATTCAGTACTTC | TRBJ2-4 | TRBV29-1 | - | -
CSVDGQGDGYTF | TGCAGCGTTGACGGTCAGGGGGATGGCTACACCTTC | TRBJ1-2 | TRBV29-1 | few | TRBD1
CASSQLKGGSLVGYGYTF | TGTGCCAGCAGCCAACTTAAGGGGGGATCGCTAGTAGGCTATGGCTACACCTTC | TRBJ1-2 | TRBV4-2 | - | -
CASSSGAKRDEQFF | TGTGCCAGCAGTTCTGGGGCTAAACGGGATGAGCAGTTCTTC | TRBJ2-1 | TRBV28 | once | -
CASSSGTGAYSPLHF | TGTGCCAGCAGTTCCGGGACAGGGGCATATTCACCCCTCCACTTT | TRBJ1-6 | TRBV27 | - | TRBD1
CASSPYPTDTYEQYF | TGTGCCAGCAGCCCTTACCCCACAGATACCTACGAGCAGTACTTC | TRBJ2-7 | TRBV7-9 | - | -
CASSYGYVYEQYF | TGTGCCAGCAGTTACGGGTACGTCTACGAGCAGTACTTC | TRBJ2-7 | TRBV6-2/TRBV6-3 | - | -